Reported below is one TCR beta chain. Germline is not matched at one junction end, which may reflect a read error. The data were taken from a study of molecular identifiers for immune sequencing clone quantification. Overall study context: Naive CD8 cell RNA, from 20,000 or 100,000 cells, was split five ways in replicates, with four sequenced.

TCRdb passed the PCR reads through MiXCR, listing each CDR3 protein once. The data contain 7,500 to 10,000 distinct CDR3 sequences, around 19% of them singletons. Sorted cells numbering roughly 19,000 to 1,000,000, with 10%, 30% or 50% RNA, yielded the naive CD8 libraries. CD8+CD4-CCR7+CD45RA+ sorting gave the naive CD8 T cells. This clonotype was sampled from a human donor in good health. Some libraries in this study had Jurkat cell RNA spiked in. Sequencing input: naive CD8+ T cells from blood, with Jurkat cell RNA spiked in. Indicated subset: FACS-sorted CD8+CD4-CCR7+CD45RA+ naive T cells.

CDR3 region: CASSLGDDPGGLVF. The CDR3 coding sequence is TGTGCCAGCAGCTTAGGTGACGACCCCGGGGGGCTGGTTTTT. The chain uses TRBV7-6 and TRBJ2-2; a possible D gene is TRBD2 (7 bases). This CDR3 contains 14 residues. Germline CDR1 and CDR2: SGHVS and FNYEAQ.